This T cell receptor (beta chain) was documented in a study of T cell responses to AZD1222 COVID-19 vaccine. For this clone: Its antigen is undetermined.

The germline V gene has CDR1 MNHEY and CDR2 SVGAGI. V lost 6 bases to trimming and J lost 5 bases, with 19 bases between them. The CDR3 totals 15 residues. Second-dose groups at about 4 or about 12 weeks were pooled. Libraries were prepared by immunoSEQ multiplex PCR; TCRdb keeps only in-frame clonotypes and omits some of them. The repertoire consists of fewer than 150,000 clones, with approximately 91% occurring once and the leading ten covering 4.5% to 7%. Study-wide findings and caveats: A reported finding is that nearly half of spike-specific TCRs target unmutated variant regions. It should be noted that donors were predominantly white British and more often female, and clonal diversity was possibly underestimated. Spike regions recognized by vaccine-associated CD4 TCRs spanned the protein, led by 160-218 and 743-854.

Material: peripheral blood, obtained 28 days after the second AZD1222 dose. The source of this sequence is an adult who received the AZD1222 COVID-19 vaccine. The V gene is TRBV6-5, the J gene TRBJ2-5; the D gene is possibly TRBD2 (6 bases). The CDR3 DNA follows: TGTGCCAGCAGGGGACGGTTAATTGGGGGGGAGACCCAGTACTTC. This encodes CASRGRLIGGETQYF.